This T cell receptor beta chain was observed in a study of somatic mutations in cytotoxic T cells in rheumatoid arthritis. The authors' processing: The authors rarely found patient CD8+ clones larger than 1% matching published virus-specific TCRB sequences. Data came from immunoSEQ multiplex PCR; TCRdb stores just in-frame clones and leaves some out. That table is the source of V, J and clone size, and D and trimming were worked out from the DNA. The sample lists more than 15,000 clones, 55% to 80% seen once, with 18% in the top ten. The CDR3 consists of 17 residues. Germline-derived CDR1 and CDR2 are LNHNV and YYDKDF (reference sequence). Trimming cost V 4 bases and J 0 bases, with 13 bases left between them.

This clonotype was sampled from an adult with rheumatoid arthritis. The sequenced sample was CD8+ T cells sorted from blood. V is TRBV15 and J is TRBJ1-6, with D perhaps matching TRBD1 (6 bases). CDR3: CATSTWDTSSYNSPLHF. DNA of the CDR3: TGTGCCACCAGCACTTGGGACACCAGCTCCTATAATTCACCCCTCCACTTT.